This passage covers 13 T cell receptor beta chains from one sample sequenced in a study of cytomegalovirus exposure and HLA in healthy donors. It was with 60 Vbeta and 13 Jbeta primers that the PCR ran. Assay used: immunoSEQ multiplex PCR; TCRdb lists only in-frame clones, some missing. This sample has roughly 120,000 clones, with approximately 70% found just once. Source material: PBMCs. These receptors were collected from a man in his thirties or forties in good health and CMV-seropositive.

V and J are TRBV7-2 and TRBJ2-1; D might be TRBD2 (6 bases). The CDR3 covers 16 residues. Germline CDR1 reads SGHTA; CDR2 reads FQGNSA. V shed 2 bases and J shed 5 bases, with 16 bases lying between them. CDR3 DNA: TGTGCCAGCAGCTTACGAAAGGGACTCGAAAACAATGAGCAGTTCTTC. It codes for CASSLRKGLENNEQFF.

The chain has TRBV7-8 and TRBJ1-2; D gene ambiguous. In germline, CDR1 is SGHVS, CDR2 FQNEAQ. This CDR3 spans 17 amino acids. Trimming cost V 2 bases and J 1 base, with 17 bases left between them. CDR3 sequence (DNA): TGTGCCAGCAGCTTATCCGCAGACTACCCCTTTAACTATGGCTACACCTTC. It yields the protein CASSLSADYPFNYGYTF.

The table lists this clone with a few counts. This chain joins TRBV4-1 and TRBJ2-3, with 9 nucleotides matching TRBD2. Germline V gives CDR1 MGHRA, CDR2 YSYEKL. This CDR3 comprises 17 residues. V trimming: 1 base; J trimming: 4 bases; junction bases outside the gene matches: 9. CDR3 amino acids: CASSQVAGGGGPDTQYF. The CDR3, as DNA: TGCGCCAGCAGCCAAGTCGCGGGCGGGGGGGGTCCAGATACGCAGTATTTT.

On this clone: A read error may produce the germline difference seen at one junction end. CDR3 bases: TGTGCCAGCAGCGTAGCGAACATCGGGGAGCTGTTTTTT. Amino acids: CASSVANIGELFF. This chain uses TRBV9 with TRBJ2-2; D not resolved. The CDR3 runs 13 residues. Looked up from germline, CDR1 is SGDLS and CDR2 is YYNGEE.

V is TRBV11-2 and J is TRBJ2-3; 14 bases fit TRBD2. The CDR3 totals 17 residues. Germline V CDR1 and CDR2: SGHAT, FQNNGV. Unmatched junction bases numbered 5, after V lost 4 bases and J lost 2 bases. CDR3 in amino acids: CASSYRTSGRFTDTQYF. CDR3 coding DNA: TGTGCCAGCAGCTATAGGACTAGCGGGAGGTTCACAGATACGCAGTATTTT.

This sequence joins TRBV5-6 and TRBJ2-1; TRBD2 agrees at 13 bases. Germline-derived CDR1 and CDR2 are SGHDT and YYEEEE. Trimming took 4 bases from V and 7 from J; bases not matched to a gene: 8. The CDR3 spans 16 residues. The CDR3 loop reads CASSTPGTSGVNEQFF. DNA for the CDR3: TGTGCCAGCAGCACCCCCGGGACTAGCGGGGTAAATGAGCAGTTCTTC.

The CDR3 here is CASRRLGGEQYV. The CDR3 bases are TGTGCCAGCAGAAGACTAGGAGGTGAGCAGTACGTC. This chain joins TRBV27 and TRBJ2-7, with D possibly being TRBD2 (6 bases). The CDR3 has 12 residues. V was shortened by 6 bases and J by 7 bases, with 13 bases between the two germline ends. Germline V CDR1 and CDR2: MNHEY, SMNVEV (reference sequence).

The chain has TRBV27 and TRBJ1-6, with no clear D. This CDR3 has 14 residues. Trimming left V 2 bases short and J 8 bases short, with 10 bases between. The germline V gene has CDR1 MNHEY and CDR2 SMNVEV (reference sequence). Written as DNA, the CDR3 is TGTGCCAGCAGTTTAGTGATGGCGGATTCACCCCTCCACTTT. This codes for CASSLVMADSPLHF.

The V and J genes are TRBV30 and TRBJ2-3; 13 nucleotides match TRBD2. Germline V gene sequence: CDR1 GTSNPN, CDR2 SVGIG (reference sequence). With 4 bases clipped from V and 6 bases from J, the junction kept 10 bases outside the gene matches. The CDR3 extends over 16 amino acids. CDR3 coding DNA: TGTGCCTGGAACCGACTAGCGGGGGGACCCCAGGATACGCAGTATTTT. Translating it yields CAWNRLAGGPQDTQYF.

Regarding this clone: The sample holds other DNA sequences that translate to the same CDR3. Here the CDR3 reads CASSFIVGSPNEQFF. The CDR3 nucleotides are TGTGCCAGCAGCTTCATCGTTGGCTCACCGAATGAGCAGTTCTTC. The gene calls are TRBV7-8 and TRBJ2-1; D is uncertain. This CDR3 contains 15 residues. V was shortened by 3 bases and J by 7 bases, with 16 bases between the two germline ends. The germline V gene encodes CDR1 SGHVS and CDR2 FQNEAQ.

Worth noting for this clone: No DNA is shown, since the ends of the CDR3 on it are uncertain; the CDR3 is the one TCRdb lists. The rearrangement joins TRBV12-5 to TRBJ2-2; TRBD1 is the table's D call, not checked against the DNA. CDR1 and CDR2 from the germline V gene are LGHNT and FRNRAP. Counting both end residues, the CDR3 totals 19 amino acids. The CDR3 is CASGLGTGQGAAGAGELFF.

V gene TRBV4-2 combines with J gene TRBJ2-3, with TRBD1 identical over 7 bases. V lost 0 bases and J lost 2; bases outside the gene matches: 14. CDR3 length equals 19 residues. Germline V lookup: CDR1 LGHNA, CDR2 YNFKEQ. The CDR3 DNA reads TGTGCCAGCAGCCAAGAAGGGGGCACAGGGGAATTTTCCACAGATACGCAGTATTTT. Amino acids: CASSQEGGTGEFSTDTQYF.

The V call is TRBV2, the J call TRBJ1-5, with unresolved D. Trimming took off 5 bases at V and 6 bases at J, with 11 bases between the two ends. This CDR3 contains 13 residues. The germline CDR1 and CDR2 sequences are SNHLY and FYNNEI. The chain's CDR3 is CASSLHRGQPQHF. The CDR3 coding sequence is TGTGCCAGCAGTCTACACCGGGGTCAGCCCCAGCATTTT.